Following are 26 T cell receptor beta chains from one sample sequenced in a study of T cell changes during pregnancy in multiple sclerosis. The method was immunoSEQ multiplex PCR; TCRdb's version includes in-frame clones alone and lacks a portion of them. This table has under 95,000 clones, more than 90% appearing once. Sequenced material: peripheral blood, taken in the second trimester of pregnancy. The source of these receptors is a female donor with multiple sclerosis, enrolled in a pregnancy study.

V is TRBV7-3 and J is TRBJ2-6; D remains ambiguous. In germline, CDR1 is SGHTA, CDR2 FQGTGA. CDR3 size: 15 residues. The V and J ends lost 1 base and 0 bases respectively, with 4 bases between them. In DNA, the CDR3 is TGTGCCAGCAGCTTAATGAGCTCTGGGGCCAACGTCCTGACTTTC. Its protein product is CASSLMSSGANVLTF. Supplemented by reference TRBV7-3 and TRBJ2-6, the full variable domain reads GAGVSQTPSNKVTEKGKYVELRCDPISGHTALYWYRQSLGQGPEFLIYFQGTGAADDSGLPNDRFFAVRPEGSVSTLKIQRTERGDSAVYLCASSLMSSGANVLTFGAGSRLTVL.

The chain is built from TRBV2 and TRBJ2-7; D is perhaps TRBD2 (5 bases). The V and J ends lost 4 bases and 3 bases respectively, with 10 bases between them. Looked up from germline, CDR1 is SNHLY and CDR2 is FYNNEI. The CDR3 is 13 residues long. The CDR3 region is CASSAPGNYEQYF. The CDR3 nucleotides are TGTGCCAGCAGTGCCCCGGGAAACTACGAGCAGTACTTC.

CDR3 residues: CASTPIFTGTNTEAFF. The CDR3 nucleotides are TGTGCCAGCACCCCAATATTTACCGGGACTAACACTGAAGCTTTCTTT. This chain links TRBV27 with TRBJ1-1, with a possible D match to TRBD1 (5 bases). The CDR3 runs 16 residues. Germline V gene sequence: CDR1 MNHEY, CDR2 SMNVEV (reference sequence). V was pared by 7 bases and J by 2 bases, with 20 bases between.

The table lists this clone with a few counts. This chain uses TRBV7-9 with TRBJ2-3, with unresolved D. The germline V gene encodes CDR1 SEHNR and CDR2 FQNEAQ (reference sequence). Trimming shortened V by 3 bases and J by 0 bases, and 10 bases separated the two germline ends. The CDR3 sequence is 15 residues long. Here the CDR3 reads CASSLVAGSTDTQYF. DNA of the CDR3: TGTGCCAGCAGCTTGGTGGCAGGCAGCACAGATACGCAGTATTTT.

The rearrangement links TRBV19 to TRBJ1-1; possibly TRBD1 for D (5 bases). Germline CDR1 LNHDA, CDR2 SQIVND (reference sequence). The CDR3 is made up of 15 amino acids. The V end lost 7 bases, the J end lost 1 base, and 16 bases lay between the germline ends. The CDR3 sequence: CASTLGGGGNTEAFF. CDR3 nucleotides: TGTGCCAGTACCTTGGGTGGGGGGGGGAACACTGAAGCTTTCTTT.

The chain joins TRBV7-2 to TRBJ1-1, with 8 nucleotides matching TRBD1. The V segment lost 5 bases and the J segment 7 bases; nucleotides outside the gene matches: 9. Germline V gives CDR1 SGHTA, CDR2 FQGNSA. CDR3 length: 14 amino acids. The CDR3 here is CASSPGTGRIEAFF. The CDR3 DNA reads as TGTGCCAGCAGCCCGGGGACAGGAAGAATTGAAGCTTTCTTT.

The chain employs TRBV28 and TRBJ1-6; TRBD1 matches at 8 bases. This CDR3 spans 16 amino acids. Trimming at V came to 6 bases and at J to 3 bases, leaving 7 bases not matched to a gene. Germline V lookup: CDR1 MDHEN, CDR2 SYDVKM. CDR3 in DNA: TGTGCCAGCAGAGAGCTAACAGGGGGCTATAATTCACCCCTCCACTTT. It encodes CASRELTGGYNSPLHF.

As DNA, the CDR3 is TGCGCCAGCAGCCAAGCTCTAGCGGGGGCAGATACGCAGTATTTT. This sequence encodes CASSQALAGADTQYF. This chain connects TRBV4-1 to TRBJ2-3, with 10 bases identical to TRBD2. After removal of 1 base from V and 4 bases from J, the junction contained 2 bases not matched to a gene. The CDR3 runs 15 residues. Germline values: CDR1 MGHRA, CDR2 YSYEKL.

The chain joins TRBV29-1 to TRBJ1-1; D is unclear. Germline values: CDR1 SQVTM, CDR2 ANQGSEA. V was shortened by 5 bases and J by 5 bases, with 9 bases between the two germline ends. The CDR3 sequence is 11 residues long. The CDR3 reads CSVREGTEAFF. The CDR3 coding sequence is TGCAGCGTTCGGGAGGGTACTGAAGCTTTCTTT. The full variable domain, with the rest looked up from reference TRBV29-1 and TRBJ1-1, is SAVISQKPSRDICQRGTSLTIQCQVDSQVTMMFWYRQQPGQSLTLIATANQGSEATYESGFVIDKFPISRPNLTFSTLTVSNMSPEDSSIYLCSVREGTEAFFGQGTRLTVV.

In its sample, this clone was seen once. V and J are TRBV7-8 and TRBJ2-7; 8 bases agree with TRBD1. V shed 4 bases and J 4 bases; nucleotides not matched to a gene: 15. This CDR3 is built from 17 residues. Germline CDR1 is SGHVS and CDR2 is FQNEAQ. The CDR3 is CASSSPRGTGRMYEQYF. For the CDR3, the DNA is TGTGCCAGCAGCTCGCCAAGAGGGACAGGCCGAATGTACGAGCAGTACTTC.

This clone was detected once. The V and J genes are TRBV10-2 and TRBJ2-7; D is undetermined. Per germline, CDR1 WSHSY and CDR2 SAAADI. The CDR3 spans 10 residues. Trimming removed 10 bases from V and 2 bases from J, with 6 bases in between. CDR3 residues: CAIEPYEQYF. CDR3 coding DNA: TGCGCCATCGAGCCCTACGAGCAGTACTTC.

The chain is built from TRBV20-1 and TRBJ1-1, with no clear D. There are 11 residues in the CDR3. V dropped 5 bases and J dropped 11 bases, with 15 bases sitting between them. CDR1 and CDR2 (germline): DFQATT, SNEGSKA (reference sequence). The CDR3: CSAVVFRRAFF. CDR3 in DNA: TGCAGTGCTGTTGTGTTTAGGCGGGCTTTCTTT.

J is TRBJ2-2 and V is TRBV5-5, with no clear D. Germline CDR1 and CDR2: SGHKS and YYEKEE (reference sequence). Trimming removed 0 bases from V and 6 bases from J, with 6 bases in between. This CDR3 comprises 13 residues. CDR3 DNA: TGTGCCAGCAGCTTGGGGCCCGCCGGGGAGCTGTTTTTT. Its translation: CASSLGPAGELFF.

The DNA for the CDR3 is TGTGCCAGCAGCCCCGGACAGGAGGTGTCTGGGGCCAACGTCCTGACTTTC. It translates to CASSPGQEVSGANVLTF. The rearrangement links TRBV7-8 to TRBJ2-6, with TRBD1 matching over 7 bases. Germline assignment: CDR1 SGHVS and CDR2 FQNEAQ. The CDR3 length is 17 residues. With 5 bases clipped from V and 1 base from J, the junction kept 8 bases outside the gene matches.

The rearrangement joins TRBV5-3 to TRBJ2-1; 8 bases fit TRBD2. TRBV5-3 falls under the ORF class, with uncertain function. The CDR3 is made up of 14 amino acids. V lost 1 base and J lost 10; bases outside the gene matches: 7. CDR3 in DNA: TGTGCCAGAAGCTTGCGGGGGGGAGAATTCGAGCAGTTCTTC. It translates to CARSLRGGEFEQFF.

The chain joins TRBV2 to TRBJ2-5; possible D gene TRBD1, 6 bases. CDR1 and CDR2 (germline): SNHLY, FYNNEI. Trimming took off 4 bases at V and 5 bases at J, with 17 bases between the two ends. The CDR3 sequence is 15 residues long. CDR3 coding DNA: TGTGCCAGCAGTGGAGGGGACACCCAGGGTGAGACCCAGTACTTC. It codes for CASSGGDTQGETQYF. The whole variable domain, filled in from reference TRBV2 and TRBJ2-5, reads EPEVTQTPSHQVTQMGQEVILRCVPISNHLYFYWYRQILGQKVEFLVSFYNNEISEKSEIFDDQFSVERPDGSNFTLKIRSTKLEDSAMYFCASSGGDTQGETQYFGPGTRLLVL.

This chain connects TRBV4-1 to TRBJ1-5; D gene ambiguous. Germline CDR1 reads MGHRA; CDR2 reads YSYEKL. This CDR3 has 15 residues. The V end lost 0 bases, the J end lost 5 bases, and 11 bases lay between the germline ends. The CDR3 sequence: CASSQDGASDQPQHF. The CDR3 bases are TGCGCCAGCAGCCAAGATGGAGCCTCGGATCAGCCCCAGCATTTT.

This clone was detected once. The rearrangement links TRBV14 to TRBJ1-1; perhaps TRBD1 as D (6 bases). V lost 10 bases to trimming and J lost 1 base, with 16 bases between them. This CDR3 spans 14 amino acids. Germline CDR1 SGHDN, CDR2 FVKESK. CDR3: CATPDPGENTEAFF. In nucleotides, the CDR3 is TGTGCCACTCCTGACCCAGGGGAGAACACTGAAGCTTTCTTT. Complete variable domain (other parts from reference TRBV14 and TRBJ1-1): EAGVTQFPSHSVIEKGQTVTLRCDPISGHDNLYWYRRVMGKEIKFLLHFVKESKQDESGMPNNRFLAERTGGTYSTLKVQPAELEDSGVYFCATPDPGENTEAFFGQGTRLTVV.

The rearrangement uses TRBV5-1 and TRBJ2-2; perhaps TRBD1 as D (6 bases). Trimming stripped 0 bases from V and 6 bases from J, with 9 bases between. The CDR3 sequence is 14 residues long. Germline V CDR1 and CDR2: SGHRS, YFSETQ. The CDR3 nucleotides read TGCGCCAGCAGCTTGGGGGGGCGCTCCGGGGAGCTGTTTTTT. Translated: CASSLGGRSGELFF.

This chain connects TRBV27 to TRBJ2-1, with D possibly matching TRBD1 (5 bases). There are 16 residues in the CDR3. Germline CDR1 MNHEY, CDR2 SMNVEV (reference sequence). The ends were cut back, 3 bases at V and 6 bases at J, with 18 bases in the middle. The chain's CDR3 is CASSFSVRASPNEQFF. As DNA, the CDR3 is TGTGCCAGCAGTTTTTCCGTCAGGGCCTCACCCAATGAGCAGTTCTTC.

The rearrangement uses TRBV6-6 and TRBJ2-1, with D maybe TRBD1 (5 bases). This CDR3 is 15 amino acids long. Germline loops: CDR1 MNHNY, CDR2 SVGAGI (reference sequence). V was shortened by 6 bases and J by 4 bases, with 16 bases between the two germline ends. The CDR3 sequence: CASSARDTWYNEQFF. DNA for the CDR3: TGTGCCAGCAGCGCCAGGGATACGTGGTACAATGAGCAGTTCTTC.

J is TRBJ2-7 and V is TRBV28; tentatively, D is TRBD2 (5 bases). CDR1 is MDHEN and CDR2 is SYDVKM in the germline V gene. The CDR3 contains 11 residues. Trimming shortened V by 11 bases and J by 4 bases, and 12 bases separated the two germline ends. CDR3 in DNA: TGTGCCGAGGGCACCTTATACGAGCAGTACTTC. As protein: CAEGTLYEQYF.

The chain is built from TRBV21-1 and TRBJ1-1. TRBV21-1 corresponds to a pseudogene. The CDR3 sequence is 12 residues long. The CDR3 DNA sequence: TGTGCCTCCATGCGGGGGTGCACTGAAGCTTTCTTT. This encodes CASMRGCTEAFF.

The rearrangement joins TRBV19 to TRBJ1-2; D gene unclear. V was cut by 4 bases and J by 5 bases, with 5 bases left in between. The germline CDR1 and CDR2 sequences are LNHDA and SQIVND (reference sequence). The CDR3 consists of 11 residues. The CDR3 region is CASSRGYGYTF. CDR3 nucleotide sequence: TGTGCCAGTAGTAGAGGGTATGGCTACACCTTC.

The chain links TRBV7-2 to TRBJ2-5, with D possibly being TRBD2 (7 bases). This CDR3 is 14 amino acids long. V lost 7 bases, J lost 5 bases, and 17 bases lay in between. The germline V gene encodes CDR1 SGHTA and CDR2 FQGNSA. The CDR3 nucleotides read TGTGCCAGCATCCCAAGGGGGGGGTTGGAGACCCAGTACTTC. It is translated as CASIPRGGLETQYF.

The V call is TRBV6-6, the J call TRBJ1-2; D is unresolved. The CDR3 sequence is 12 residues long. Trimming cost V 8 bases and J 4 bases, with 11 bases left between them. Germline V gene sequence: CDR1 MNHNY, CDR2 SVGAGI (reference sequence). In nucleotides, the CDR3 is TGTGCCAGCGAAGACGGAGGCTATGGCTACACCTTC. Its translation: CASEDGGYGYTF.